This is a list of T cell receptor beta chains from one sample in a study of T cell repertoires in cytomegalovirus infection. TCRdb redid the calling of the reads with MiXCR, one entry per CDR3 protein. The data contain some 940,000 distinct CDR3 sequences, less than 35% of them seen just once; the ten biggest clones take up about an eighth. The antigens of these receptors remain unknown. Material: cultured CD8+ T cells from PBMCs, obtained from culture after CMV antigen stimulation. These receptors were taken from a human donor in good health (CMV status not recorded). Some clones in this sample may be carry-over from other donors' samples. Both conserved end residues are part of each CDR3. A D gene is named only where the DNA matches it firmly. A row's size may be missing; if present it is once, few, many or a size class.

D	size	V	J	DNA	CDR3
NA	many	TRBV7-6	TRBJ1-1	TGTGCCAGCAGCTTAGGTTCAGGTAACACTGAAGCTTTCTTT	CASSLGSGNTEAFF
NA	NA	TRBV15	TRBJ2-2	TGTGCCACCAGCAGAGTGGAGGGGAACACCGGGGAGCTGTTTTTT	CATSRVEGNTGELFF
TRBD2	few	TRBV5-6	TRBJ2-3	TGTGCCAGCACCACGGGGGGGAATACGCAGTATTTT	CASTTGGNTQYF
NA	few	TRBV7-8	TRBJ2-5	TGTGCCAGCAGCTCCCCGACCCGCGTTTTCATTGGGTCAAGCGCCCAAGAGACCCAGTACTTC	CASSSPTRVFIGSSAQETQYF
NA	NA	TRBV13	TRBJ2-5	TGTGCCTGCAGCTTAGCTTCCGGGCTCGAGACCCAGTACTTC	CACSLASGLETQYF
NA	many	TRBV7-9	TRBJ1-1	TGTGCCAGCAGCCTCCGCCCAACTGAAGCTTTCTTT	CASSLRPTEAFF
NA	NA	TRBV19	TRBJ1-5	TGTGCCAGTAGTACCGGGACATACCTTTTCAATCAGCCCCAGCATTTT	CASSTGTYLFNQPQHF
TRBD2	NA	TRBV7-8	TRBJ2-5	TGTGCCAACAGACTTCTAGCGGGGGGGCAGGAGACCCAGTACTTC	CANRLLAGGQETQYF
TRBD2	NA	TRBV6-5	TRBJ2-1	TGTGCCAGCAGTTACTCGAGCGGGGGCACTGAGGAGCAGTTCTTC	CASSYSSGGTEEQFF
NA	NA	TRBV7-9	TRBJ2-1	TGTGCCAGCAGCCCTCGGACGACTTGGACTTACAATGAGCAGTTCTTC	CASSPRTTWTYNEQFF
TRBD1	many	TRBV6-6	TRBJ1-4	TGTGCCAGCAGTAGCCGGGACAGGGAGGATTCAACTAATGAAAAACTGTTTTTT	CASSSRDREDSTNEKLFF
NA	few	TRBV5-6	TRBJ2-4	TGTGCCAGCAGAACCCTTAGAGGGGCCAAAAACATTCAGTACTTC	CASRTLRGAKNIQYF
NA	NA	TRBV7-9	TRBJ2-3	TGTGCCAGCAGCCCTTCTTTACTGGAGACAAACACAGATACGCAGTATTTT	CASSPSLLETNTDTQYF
NA	NA	TRBV28	TRBJ2-1	TGTGCCAGCAGACCTCGGAGCTCCTACAATGAGCAGTTCTTC	CASRPRSSYNEQFF
NA	few	TRBV6-2/TRBV6-3	TRBJ1-2	TGTGCCAGCAGTTTTGGGACACTTAACTATGGCTACACCTTC	CASSFGTLNYGYTF
TRBD2	many	TRBV10-3	TRBJ2-3	TGTGCCATCAGAGAGACTAGCGGGGGTCCAGATACGCAGTATTTT	CAIRETSGGPDTQYF
NA	NA	TRBV9	TRBJ1-4	TGTGCCAGCAGGGGGCAAGGAAAACTGTTTTTT	CASRGQGKLFF
TRBD1	once	TRBV2	TRBJ1-2	TGTGCCAGCAATGCTGGACAGGGGGTATATGGCTACACCTTC	CASNAGQGVYGYTF
NA	NA	TRBV6-6	TRBJ2-7	TGTGCCAGCACCAGCCGGGCCAGGGACTACGAGCAGTACTTC	CASTSRARDYEQYF
TRBD1	NA	TRBV10-1	TRBJ1-1	TGCGCCAGCAGTGAGTCTTCGGGACAGGGGGCGCCGAACACTGAAGCTTTCTTT	CASSESSGQGAPNTEAFF
NA	few	TRBV9	TRBJ1-3	TGTGCCAGCAGTAAGGGCTCTGGAAACACCATATATTTT	CASSKGSGNTIYF
TRBD2	NA	TRBV9	TRBJ2-7	TGTGCCAGCAGCGCCCTCGGGAGGGACTACGAGCAGTACTTC	CASSALGRDYEQYF
TRBD1	NA	TRBV3-1	TRBJ1-1	TGTGCCAGCAGCCAGGGAGTTTATGGGGACAGGAGCCGAAACACTGAAGCTTTCTTT	CASSQGVYGDRSRNTEAFF
TRBD1	few	TRBV6-2/TRBV6-3	TRBJ2-2	TGTGCCAGCAGTTGGGACAGTAGCGATCCGAAAGGGGAAACCGGGGAGCTGTTTTTT	CASSWDSSDPKGETGELFF
TRBD2	NA	TRBV27	TRBJ2-3	TGTGCCAGCACCCCTTCCAGCGGGAGCTTCACAGATACGCAGTATTTT	CASTPSSGSFTDTQYF
NA	NA	TRBV9	TRBJ2-1	TGTGCCAGCAGCGTAGGAAAGCTTTACAATGAGCAGTTCTTC	CASSVGKLYNEQFF
NA	few	TRBV7-9	TRBJ1-1	TGTGCCAGCAGCTTAGTGGGGTTGTCAGTTGCTGGTGAAGCTTTCTTT	CASSLVGLSVAGEAFF
NA	NA	TRBV7-2	TRBJ2-2	TGTGCCAGCAGCCCCCGGGCGGTGACGAACACCGGGGAGCTGTTTTTT	CASSPRAVTNTGELFF
TRBD1	few	TRBV12-3/TRBV12-4	TRBJ2-1	TGTGCCAGCAGCCCCGACAGGGGGATTTACAATGAGCAGTTCTTC	CASSPDRGIYNEQFF
NA	many	TRBV7-6	TRBJ2-2	TGTGCCAGCAGCCTCCCCGGCAGCCCAACCGGGGAGCTGTTTTTT	CASSLPGSPTGELFF
TRBD2	NA	TRBV15	TRBJ2-1	TGTGCCACCAGCATGGTTCCGGGACTAGCGGGGGGGCCGGGAAAAAATGAGCAGTTCTTC	CATSMVPGLAGGPGKNEQFF
TRBD1	NA	TRBV7-9	TRBJ1-4	TGTGCCAGCAGCGCCCGTCCCGGGACAGTCGAAAAACTGTTTTTT	CASSARPGTVEKLFF
TRBD1	few	TRBV12-3/TRBV12-4	TRBJ1-2	TGTGCCAGCAATGACCGGGACAGCCCCCCGTCCATTTATGGCTACACCTTC	CASNDRDSPPSIYGYTF
NA	NA	TRBV18	TRBJ2-7	TGTGCCAGCTCCACCCCAGGAGTCCGGGACGAGCAGTACTTC	CASSTPGVRDEQYF
NA	few	TRBV6-6	TRBJ1-2	TGTGCCAGCGGGCCCTTTGGACGAAATAACTATGGCTACACCTTC	CASGPFGRNNYGYTF
NA	few	TRBV24-1	TRBJ2-1	TGTGCCACCAGTGATGGAGGCTCCTACAATGAGCAGTTCTTC	CATSDGGSYNEQFF
TRBD2	few	TRBV7-3	TRBJ2-1	TGTGCCAGCAGCCCGGGGGCTAGCGGGGTGGGGGAGCAGTTCTTC	CASSPGASGVGEQFF
NA	NA	TRBV27	TRBJ2-7	TGTGCCAGCAGTTTAAGCTGTCACCCCTACGAGCAGTACTTC	CASSLSCHPYEQYF
NA	NA	TRBV7-3	TRBJ2-1	TGTGCCAGCAGCTTGGACACGGGGGGCCCCTACAATGAGCAGTTCTTC	CASSLDTGGPYNEQFF
TRBD1	NA	TRBV7-6	TRBJ2-2	TGTGCCAGCAGCTCCCCTCGGGACAGGGGATTTGACACCGGGGAGCTGTTTTTT	CASSSPRDRGFDTGELFF
NA	NA	TRBV6-1	TRBJ1-6	TGTGCCAGCAGCGTTGGACAGTATAATTCACCCCTCCACTTT	CASSVGQYNSPLHF
NA	NA	TRBV7-4	TRBJ2-5	TGTGCCAGCAGCTTAGCGGGCGGGACACCCCAAGAGACCCAGTACTTC	CASSLAGGTPQETQYF
TRBD1	NA	TRBV7-6	TRBJ1-2	TGTGCCAGCAGCTTAGTGGGGACAGGTCACTATGGCTACACCTTC	CASSLVGTGHYGYTF
NA	NA	TRBV7-9	TRBJ2-3	TGTGCCAGCAGCTCCCAGCCGGGGGATACGCAGTATTTT	CASSSQPGDTQYF
NA	many	TRBV7-6	TRBJ1-5	TGTGCCAGCAGCTTAAAGGGGGGGAGGGAAAGTGATCAGCCCCAGCATTTT	CASSLKGGRESDQPQHF
NA	few	TRBV20-1	TRBJ2-1	TGCAGTGCTAGAAAACCCGACCTCTCCTACAATGAGCAGTTCTTC	CSARKPDLSYNEQFF
TRBD1	few	TRBV9	TRBJ2-6	TGTGCCAGCAGCACAGTGGACAGGGTGCGTTCCCGCTCTGGGGCCAACGTCCTGACTTTC	CASSTVDRVRSRSGANVLTF
NA	NA	TRBV6-5	TRBJ1-2	TGTGCCAGCAGTTACTCTCCGGGCTCTCTAAGGAGCTACACCTTC	CASSYSPGSLRSYTF
NA	few	TRBV20-1	TRBJ2-1	TGCAGTGCCTTCTTAGGGGGGACACTATCCTACAATGAGCAGTTCTTC	CSAFLGGTLSYNEQFF
NA	many	TRBV7-6	TRBJ2-1	TGTGCCAGCAGCTTAGGGGACACGAGCTCCTACAATGAGCAGTTCTTC	CASSLGDTSSYNEQFF
TRBD1	many	TRBV7-3	TRBJ1-1	TGTGCCAGCAGTAATACGGGACAGAAGAACACTGAAGCTTTCTTT	CASSNTGQKNTEAFF
NA	NA	TRBV4-1	TRBJ1-1	TGCGCCAGCAGCCCTAGGACATGGGCCACTGAAGCTTTCTTT	CASSPRTWATEAFF